This T cell receptor beta chain was sequenced in a study of blood T cell repertoires in COVID-19. Overall study: The study drew acute and convalescent COVID-19 samples from the United States, Italy and Spain. From T cells, B-cell-depleted T cells, or PBMCs came the material, which was cDNA or gDNA.

In the authors' methods: By means of reference gene primer amplification, nucleated cell counts were estimated. The method was immunoSEQ multiplex PCR; TCRdb's version includes in-frame clones alone and lacks a portion of them. Clone size and V and J calls were adopted from that table, with D and trimming inferred from the DNA. The sample has about 210,000 clones, around 90% seen once. Sequencing input: peripheral blood. The source of this sequence is a man between 65 and 85 years old with acute or convalescent COVID-19.

CDR3 region: CAWSVSVRWETQYF. The CDR3 coding sequence is TGTGCCTGGAGTGTATCGGTCCGGTGGGAGACCCAGTACTTC. This chain uses TRBV30 with TRBJ2-5; D is undetermined. V lost 0 bases to trimming and J lost 5 bases, with 13 bases between them. CDR1 is GTSNPN, CDR2 SVGIG, per germline (reference sequence). The CDR3 covers 14 residues.